This T cell receptor beta chain was identified in a study of blood T cell repertoires in COVID-19. TCRdb keeps only in-frame clones here, not all; method: immunoSEQ multiplex PCR. The sample contains about 94,000 clones, about 77% of which appear only once. Seattle patient enrollment occurred during active infection, with longitudinal follow-up thereafter. The CDR3 consists of 18 residues. CDR1 and CDR2 (germline): LGHDT, YNNKEL (reference sequence). J gave up 2 bases and V 4 bases, and 14 bases lay outside the gene matches. The gene calls are TRBV3-1 (or the pseudogene TRBV3-2) and TRBJ2-3, with 8 bases aligning to TRBD2. Sequenced sample: peripheral blood. The TCR was taken from a man aged 65-85 years with COVID-19, enrolled during active disease. This CDR3 is CASSPTIRRGGLTDTQYF. As DNA, the CDR3 is TGTGCCAGCAGCCCCACCATCCGCCGGGGGGGACTCACAGATACGCAGTATTTT.